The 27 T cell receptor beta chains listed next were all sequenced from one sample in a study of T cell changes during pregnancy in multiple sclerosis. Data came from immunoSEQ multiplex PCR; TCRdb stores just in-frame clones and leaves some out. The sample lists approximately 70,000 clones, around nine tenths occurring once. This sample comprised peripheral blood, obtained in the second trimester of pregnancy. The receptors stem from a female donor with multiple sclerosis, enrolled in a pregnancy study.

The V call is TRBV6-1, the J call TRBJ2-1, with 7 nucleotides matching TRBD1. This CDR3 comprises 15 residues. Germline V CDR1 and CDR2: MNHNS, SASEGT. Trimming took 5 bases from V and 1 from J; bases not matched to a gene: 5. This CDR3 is CASSKGADSYNEQFF. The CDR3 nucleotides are TGTGCCAGCAGTAAGGGGGCCGATTCCTACAATGAGCAGTTCTTC.

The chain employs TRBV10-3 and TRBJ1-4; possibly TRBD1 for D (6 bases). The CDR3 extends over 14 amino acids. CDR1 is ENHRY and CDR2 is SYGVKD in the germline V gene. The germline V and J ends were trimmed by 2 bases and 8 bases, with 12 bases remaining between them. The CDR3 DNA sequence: TGTGCCATCAGTGAGGGGGGCGAGATGGAAAAACTGTTTTTT. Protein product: CAISEGGEMEKLFF.

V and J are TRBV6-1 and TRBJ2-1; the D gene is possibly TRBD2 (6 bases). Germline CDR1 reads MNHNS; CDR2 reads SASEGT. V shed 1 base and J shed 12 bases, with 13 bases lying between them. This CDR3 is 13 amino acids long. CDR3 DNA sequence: TGTGCCAGCAGTGAAGAATGGGAGGACCCGCAGTTCTTC. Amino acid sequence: CASSEEWEDPQFF.

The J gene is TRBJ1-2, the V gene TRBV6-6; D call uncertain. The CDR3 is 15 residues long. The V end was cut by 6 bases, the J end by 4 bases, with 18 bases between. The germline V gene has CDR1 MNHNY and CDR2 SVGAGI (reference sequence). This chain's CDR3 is CASSSRRTDSYGYTF. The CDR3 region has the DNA TGTGCCAGCAGCTCCAGAAGGACGGACTCCTATGGCTACACCTTC.

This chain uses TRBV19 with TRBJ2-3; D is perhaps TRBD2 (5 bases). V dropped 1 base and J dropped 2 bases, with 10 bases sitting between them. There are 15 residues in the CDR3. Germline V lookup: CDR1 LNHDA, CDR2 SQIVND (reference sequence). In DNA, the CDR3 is TGTGCCAGTAGTATAGCGGGGAAAGACACAGATACGCAGTATTTT. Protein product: CASSIAGKDTDTQYF.

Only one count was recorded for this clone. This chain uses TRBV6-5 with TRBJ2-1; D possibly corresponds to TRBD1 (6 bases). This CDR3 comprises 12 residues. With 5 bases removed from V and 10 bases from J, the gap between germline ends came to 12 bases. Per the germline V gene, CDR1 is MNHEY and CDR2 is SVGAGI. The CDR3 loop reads CASSKTQGEQFF. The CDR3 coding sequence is TGTGCCAGCAGTAAGACTCAGGGGGAGCAGTTCTTC.

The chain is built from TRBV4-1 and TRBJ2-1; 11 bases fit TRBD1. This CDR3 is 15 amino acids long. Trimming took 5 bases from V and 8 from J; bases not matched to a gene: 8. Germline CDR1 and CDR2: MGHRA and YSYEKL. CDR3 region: CASSEPGQGDYEQFF. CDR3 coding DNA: TGCGCCAGCAGCGAACCGGGACAGGGGGATTATGAGCAGTTCTTC.

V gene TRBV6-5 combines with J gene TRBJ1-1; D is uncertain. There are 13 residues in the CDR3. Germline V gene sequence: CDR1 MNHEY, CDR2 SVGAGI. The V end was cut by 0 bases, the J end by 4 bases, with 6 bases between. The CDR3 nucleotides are TGTGCCAGCAGTTACTCGCTTAGCACTGAAGCTTTCTTT. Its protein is CASSYSLSTEAFF.

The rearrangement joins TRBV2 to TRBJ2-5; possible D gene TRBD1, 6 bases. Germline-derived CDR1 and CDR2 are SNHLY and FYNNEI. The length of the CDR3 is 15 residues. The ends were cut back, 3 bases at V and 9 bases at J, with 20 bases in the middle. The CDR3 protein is CASSEAGQPQRAQYF. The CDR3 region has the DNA TGTGCCAGCAGTGAGGCCGGACAGCCGCAGAGGGCCCAGTACTTC.

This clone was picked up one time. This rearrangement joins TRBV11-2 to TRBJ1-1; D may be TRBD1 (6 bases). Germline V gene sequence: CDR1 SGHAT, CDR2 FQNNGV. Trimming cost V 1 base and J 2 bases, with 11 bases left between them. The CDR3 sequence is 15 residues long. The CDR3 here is CASSLVTGINTEAFF. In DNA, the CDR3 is TGTGCCAGCAGCTTAGTCACAGGGATCAACACTGAAGCTTTCTTT.

CDR3 DNA sequence: TGTGCCTGGAGTGACGCGAAGACCCAGTACTTC. Its protein is CAWSDAKTQYF. The chain links TRBV30 to TRBJ2-5; D is unresolved. Germline V gives CDR1 GTSNPN, CDR2 SVGIG (reference sequence). The CDR3 consists of 11 residues. The V end was cut by 1 base, the J end by 6 bases, with 6 bases between.

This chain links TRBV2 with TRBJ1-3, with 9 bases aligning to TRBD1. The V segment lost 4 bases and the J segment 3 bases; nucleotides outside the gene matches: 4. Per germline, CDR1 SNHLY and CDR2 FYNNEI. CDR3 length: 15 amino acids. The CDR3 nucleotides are TGTGCCAGCAGTGGACAGGGGGTTGGTGGAAACACCATATATTTT. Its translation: CASSGQGVGGNTIYF.

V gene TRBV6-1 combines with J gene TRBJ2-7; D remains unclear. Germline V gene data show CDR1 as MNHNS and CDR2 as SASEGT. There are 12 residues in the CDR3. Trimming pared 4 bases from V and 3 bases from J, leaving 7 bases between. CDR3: CASSGHSYEQYF. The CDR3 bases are TGTGCCAGCAGTGGTCACAGCTACGAGCAGTACTTC.

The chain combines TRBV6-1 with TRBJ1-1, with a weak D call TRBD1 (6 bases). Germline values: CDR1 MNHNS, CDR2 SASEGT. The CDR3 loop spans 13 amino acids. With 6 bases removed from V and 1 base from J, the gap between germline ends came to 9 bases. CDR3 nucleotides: TGTGCCAGCAGCATACAGGGGAACACTGAAGCTTTCTTT. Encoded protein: CASSIQGNTEAFF.

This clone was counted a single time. CDR3 amino acids: CASSPSYNEQFF. In DNA, the CDR3 is TGCGCCAGCAGTCCATCCTACAATGAGCAGTTCTTC. The chain has TRBV5-1 and TRBJ2-1; D remains ambiguous. V dropped 5 bases and J dropped 1 base, with 4 bases sitting between them. The CDR3 is 12 amino acids. Germline assignment: CDR1 SGHRS and CDR2 YFSETQ. Full variable domain (missing parts from reference TRBV5-1 and TRBJ2-1): KAGVTQTPRYLIKTRGQQVTLSCSPISGHRSVSWYQQTPGQGLQFLFEYFSETQRNKGNFPGRFSGRQFSNSRSEMNVSTLELGDSALYLCASSPSYNEQFFGPGTRLTVL.

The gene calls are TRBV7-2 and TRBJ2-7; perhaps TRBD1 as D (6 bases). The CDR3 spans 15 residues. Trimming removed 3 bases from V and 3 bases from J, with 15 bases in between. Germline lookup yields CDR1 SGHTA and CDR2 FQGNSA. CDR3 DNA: TGTGCCAGCAGCTTGGGGGCTAGCTTCATCTACGAGCAGTACTTC. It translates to CASSLGASFIYEQYF. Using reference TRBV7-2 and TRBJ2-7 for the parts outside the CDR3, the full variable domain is GAGVSQSPSNKVTEKGKDVELRCDPISGHTALYWYRQSLGQGLEFLIYFQGNSAPDKSGLPSDRFSAERTGGSVSTLTIQRTQQEDSAVYLCASSLGASFIYEQYFGPGTRLTVT.

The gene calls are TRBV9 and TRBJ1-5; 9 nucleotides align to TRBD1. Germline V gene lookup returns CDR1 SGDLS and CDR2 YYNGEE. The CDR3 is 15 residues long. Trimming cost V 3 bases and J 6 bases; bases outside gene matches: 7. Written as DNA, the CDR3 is TGTGCCAGCAGCGCAGGGACAGGGTCCACTCAGCCCCAGCATTTT. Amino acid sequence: CASSAGTGSTQPQHF.

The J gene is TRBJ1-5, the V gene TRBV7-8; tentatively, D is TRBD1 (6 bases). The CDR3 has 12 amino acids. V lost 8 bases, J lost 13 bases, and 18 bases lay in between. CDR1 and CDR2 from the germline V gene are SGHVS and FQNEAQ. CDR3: CASGESTGAQHF. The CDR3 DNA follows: TGTGCCAGCGGCGAATCGACAGGAGCTCAGCATTTT.

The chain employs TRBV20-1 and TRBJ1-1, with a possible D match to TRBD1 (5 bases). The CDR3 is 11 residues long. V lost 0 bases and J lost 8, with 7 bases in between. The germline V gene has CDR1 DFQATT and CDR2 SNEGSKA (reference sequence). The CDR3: CSARDRQEAFF. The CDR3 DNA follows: TGCAGTGCTAGAGACCGACAGGAAGCTTTCTTT.

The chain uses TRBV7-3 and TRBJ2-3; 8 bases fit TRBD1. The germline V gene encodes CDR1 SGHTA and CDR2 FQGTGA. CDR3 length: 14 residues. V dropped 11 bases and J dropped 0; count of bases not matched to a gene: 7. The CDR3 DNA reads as TGTGCCGGACCAAGGGACAGGAGCACAGATACGCAGTATTTT. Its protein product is CAGPRDRSTDTQYF.

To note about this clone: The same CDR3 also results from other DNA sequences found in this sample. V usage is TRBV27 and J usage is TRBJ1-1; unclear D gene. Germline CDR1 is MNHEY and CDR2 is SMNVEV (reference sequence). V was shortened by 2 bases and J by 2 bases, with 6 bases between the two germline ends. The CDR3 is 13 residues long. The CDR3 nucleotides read TGTGCCAGCAGTTTAGGCAGAAACACTGAAGCTTTCTTT. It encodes CASSLGRNTEAFF.

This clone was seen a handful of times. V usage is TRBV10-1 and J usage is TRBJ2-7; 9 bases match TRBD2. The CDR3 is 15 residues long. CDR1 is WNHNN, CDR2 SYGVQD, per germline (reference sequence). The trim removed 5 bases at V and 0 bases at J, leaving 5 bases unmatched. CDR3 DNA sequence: TGCGCCAGCAGTTCGGCGGGAGGGGGCTCCTACGAGCAGTACTTC. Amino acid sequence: CASSSAGGGSYEQYF.

CDR3 protein: CASSLFLAGDGNEQFF. The CDR3 bases are TGTGCCAGCAGTCTCTTTCTAGCGGGAGATGGGAATGAGCAGTTCTTC. V gene TRBV2 combines with J gene TRBJ2-1, with 10 bases matching TRBD2. Trimming removed 5 bases from V and 7 bases from J; junction bases left unmatched: 11. This CDR3 has 16 amino acids. Per the germline V gene, CDR1 is SNHLY and CDR2 is FYNNEI.

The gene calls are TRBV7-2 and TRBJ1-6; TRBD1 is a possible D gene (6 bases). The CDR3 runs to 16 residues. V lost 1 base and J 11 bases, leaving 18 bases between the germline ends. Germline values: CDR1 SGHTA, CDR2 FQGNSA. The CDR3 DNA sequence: TGTGCCAGCAGCTTAGTAGTTCAGGGGTTCTCTACACCCCTCCACTTT. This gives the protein CASSLVVQGFSTPLHF. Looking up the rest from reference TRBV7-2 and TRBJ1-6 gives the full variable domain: GAGVSQSPSNKVTEKGKDVELRCDPISGHTALYWYRQSLGQGLEFLIYFQGNSAPDKSGLPSDRFSAERTGGSVSTLTIQRTQQEDSAVYLCASSLVVQGFSTPLHFGNGTRLTVT.

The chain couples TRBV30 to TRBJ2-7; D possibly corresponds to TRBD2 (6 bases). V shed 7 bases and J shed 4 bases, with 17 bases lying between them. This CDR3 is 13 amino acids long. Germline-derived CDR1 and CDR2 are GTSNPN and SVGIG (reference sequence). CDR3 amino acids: CASPTWDLYEQYF. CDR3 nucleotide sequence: TGTGCCTCCCCTACATGGGACTTGTACGAGCAGTACTTC.

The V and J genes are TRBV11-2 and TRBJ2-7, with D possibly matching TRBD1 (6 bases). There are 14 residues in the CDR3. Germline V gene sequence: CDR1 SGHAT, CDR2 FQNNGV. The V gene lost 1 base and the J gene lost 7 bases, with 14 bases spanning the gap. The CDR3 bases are TGTGCCAGCAGCTTAGTCGTAAGGGGGATTGAGCAGTACTTC. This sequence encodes CASSLVVRGIEQYF. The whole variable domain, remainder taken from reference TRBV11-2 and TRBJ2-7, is EAGVAQSPRYKIIEKRQSVAFWCNPISGHATLYWYQQILGQGPKLLIQFQNNGVVDDSQLPKDRFSAERLKGVDSTLKIQPAKLEDSAVYLCASSLVVRGIEQYFGPGTRLTVT.

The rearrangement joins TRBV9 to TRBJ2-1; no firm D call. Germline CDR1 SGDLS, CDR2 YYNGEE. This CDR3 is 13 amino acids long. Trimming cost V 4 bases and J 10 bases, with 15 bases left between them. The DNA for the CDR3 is TGTGCCAGCAGCTCTCCCGAGACTTGGGAGCAGTTCTTC. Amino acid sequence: CASSSPETWEQFF. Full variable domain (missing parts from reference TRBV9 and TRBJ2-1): DSGVTQTPKHLITATGQRVTLRCSPRSGDLSVYWYQQSLDQGLQFLIQYYNGEERAKGNILERFSAQQFPDLHSELNLSSLELGDSALYFCASSSPETWEQFFGPGTRLTVL.